This T cell receptor (beta chain) was found in a study of cytomegalovirus exposure and HLA in healthy donors. General observations from the study: An ancestry cluster, one associated with Asian ancestry, reportedly showed fewer N-insertions than the roughly 610-donor mean in a later analysis. Investigators reported approximately 170 TCR beta chains as tied to cytomegalovirus. Reports state that TCR beta sequences accurately predicted most subjects' HLA-A and HLA-B alleles.

Primers for the PCR totalled 60 Vbeta and 13 Jbeta. The assay was immunoSEQ multiplex PCR, and TCRdb's table has in-frame clones only and misses some. Found here are 250,000 to 300,000 clones, 80% to 90% of them singletons; the top ten hold 1.5% to 2.5%. Note on this clone: Its antigen is not known.

J gave up 7 bases and V 0 bases, and 4 bases lay outside the gene matches. The CDR3 runs to 13 residues. Germline-derived CDR1 and CDR2 are GTSNPN and SVGIG (reference sequence). The V gene is TRBV30, the J gene TRBJ1-2; TRBD1 aligns across 8 bases. This clonotype was obtained from a woman between 40 and 55 years old in good health and CMV-seropositive. The sample was PBMCs. Written as DNA, the CDR3 is TGTGCCTGGAGTGTAAATACAGGGGGTGGCTACACCTTC. Its translation: CAWSVNTGGGYTF.